The 14 T cell receptor beta chains reported below all come from one sample, sequenced in a study of vaccination effects on CD4 cells after COVID-19. Before sequencing took place, the ViraFEST assay used viral peptide pools to expand antigen-specific CD4+ T cells. Culture proceeded for roughly ten days, and CD4+ T cells were then isolated. The cohort was immunized with two doses of either the BNT162b2 or mRNA-1273 vaccine. The method was immunoSEQ multiplex PCR; TCRdb's version includes in-frame clones alone and lacks a portion of them. The sample lists roughly 63,000 clones, around four fifths occurring once. Their specific antigens are unknown. The sample was CD4+ T cells from PBMCs cultured with HCoV-OC43 spike peptides, taken after COVID-19 vaccination. Documented subset: HCoV-OC43 spike overlapping peptide pool stimulation. These receptors all stem from a human donor who received a COVID-19 vaccine.

The sample holds a few counts of this clone. This chain connects TRBV5-1 to TRBJ1-2, with a weak D call TRBD1 (6 bases). In germline, CDR1 is SGHRS, CDR2 YFSETQ. V was cut by 4 bases and J by 4 bases, with 14 bases left in between. This CDR3 has 14 amino acids. The chain's CDR3 is CASSPTGVGYGYTF. The CDR3 coding sequence is TGCGCCAGCAGCCCGACAGGAGTCGGCTATGGCTACACCTTC.

This clone was detected a few times. This chain's CDR3 is CASSLGAVANQPQHF. The CDR3 DNA sequence: TGCGCCAGCAGCTTGGGGGCAGTGGCCAATCAGCCCCAGCATTTT. The chain is built from TRBV5-1 and TRBJ1-5; D ambiguous. Trimming shortened V by 0 bases and J by 3 bases, and 10 bases separated the two germline ends. The CDR3 runs to 15 residues. Per germline, CDR1 SGHRS and CDR2 YFSETQ.

This chain uses TRBV9 with TRBJ1-4; 9 bases map to TRBD1. V lost 3 bases, J lost 8 bases, and 17 bases stayed unmatched. Per the germline V gene, CDR1 is SGDLS and CDR2 is YYNGEE. There are 18 residues in the CDR3. The CDR3 DNA follows: TGTGCCAGCAGCGCGAGACCCACCCCGGGACAGGGACGCGAAAAACTGTTTTTT. Its translation: CASSARPTPGQGREKLFF.

The V gene is TRBV5-5, the J gene TRBJ2-7; D is unresolved. The CDR3 loop spans 14 amino acids. The V and J ends lost 1 base and 3 bases respectively, with 11 bases between them. Germline V gene sequence: CDR1 SGHKS, CDR2 YYEKEE (reference sequence). The CDR3 nucleotides are TGTGCCAGCAGCTTGTTGGCAGCTCACTACGAGCAGTACGTC. Protein product: CASSLLAAHYEQYV.

The V call is TRBV7-9, the J call TRBJ2-3, with D unclear. The V end lost 5 bases, the J end lost 4 bases, and 25 bases lay between the germline ends. Looked up from germline, CDR1 is SEHNR and CDR2 is FQNEAQ (reference sequence). The CDR3 covers 18 residues. CDR3 coding DNA: TGTGCCAGCAGCACACCATCCATCCTGGGTGGGGTGGCAGATACGCAGTATTTT. It translates to CASSTPSILGGVADTQYF.

The V gene is TRBV6-6, the J gene TRBJ2-7; 7 nucleotides agree with TRBD1. This CDR3 is built from 14 residues. Germline V gene data show CDR1 as MNHNY and CDR2 as SVGAGI (reference sequence). Germline trimming cut 6 bases from V and 1 base from J; bases unmatched to any gene: 6. The DNA for the CDR3 is TGTGCCAGCAGAACACAGGGGAATTCCTACGAGCAGTACGTC. It is translated as CASRTQGNSYEQYV.

The chain uses TRBV7-3 and TRBJ2-2; D is possibly TRBD2 (5 bases). The CDR3 totals 15 residues. The V end lost 2 bases, the J end lost 4 bases, and 11 bases lay between the germline ends. From germline, CDR1 is SGHTA and CDR2 FQGTGA. The CDR3 DNA reads as TGTGCCAGCAGCTTAGGCCTGGCGGGCACCGGGGAGCTGTTTTTT. This translates into CASSLGLAGTGELFF.

The chain recombines TRBV6-1 with TRBJ2-7, with D possibly called TRBD1 or TRBD2 (6 bases each). V was cut by 0 bases and J by 3 bases, with 9 bases left in between. The CDR3 has 14 amino acids. Per the germline V gene, CDR1 is MNHNS and CDR2 is SASEGT. The CDR3 loop reads CASSEAGGFYEQYV. As DNA, the CDR3 is TGTGCCAGCAGTGAAGCAGGGGGGTTCTACGAGCAGTACGTC.

This rearrangement joins TRBV9 to TRBJ2-3, with D hard to call. CDR1 is SGDLS and CDR2 is YYNGEE in the germline V gene. The V end was cut by 0 bases, the J end by 6 bases, with 11 bases between. The CDR3 runs 14 residues. CDR3 bases: TGTGCCAGCAGCGTAGCTACTTCAAGGGATACGCAGTATTTT. The encoded protein is CASSVATSRDTQYF. Complete variable domain (other parts from reference TRBV9 and TRBJ2-3): DSGVTQTPKHLITATGQRVTLRCSPRSGDLSVYWYQQSLDQGLQFLIQYYNGEERAKGNILERFSAQQFPDLHSELNLSSLELGDSALYFCASSVATSRDTQYFGPGTRLTVL.

In this sample, this clone turned up a few times. The chain carries TRBV5-1 and TRBJ1-1; possible D gene TRBD1, 5 bases. V lost 3 bases and J lost 1, with 10 bases in between. The CDR3 has 14 amino acids. From germline, CDR1 is SGHRS and CDR2 YFSETQ. The CDR3 is CASSSQTGNTEAFF. The CDR3 DNA follows: TGCGCCAGCAGCTCCCAAACAGGGAACACTGAAGCTTTCTTT. Full variable domain (missing parts from reference TRBV5-1 and TRBJ1-1): KAGVTQTPRYLIKTRGQQVTLSCSPISGHRSVSWYQQTPGQGLQFLFEYFSETQRNKGNFPGRFSGRQFSNSRSEMNVSTLELGDSALYLCASSSQTGNTEAFFGQGTRLTVV.

This chain uses TRBV6-2 or TRBV6-3 with TRBJ1-1; D possibly corresponds to TRBD1 (5 bases). Germline V gives CDR1 MNHEY, CDR2 SVGEGT. The germline V and J ends were trimmed by 2 bases and 1 base, with 8 bases remaining between them. The CDR3 runs 14 residues. The CDR3 DNA is TGTGCCAGCAGTTACGGGGGGAAGAACACTGAAGCTTTCTTT. Translated, it gives CASSYGGKNTEAFF.

The V call is TRBV30, the J call TRBJ1-1; 9 nucleotides align to TRBD1. This CDR3 has 18 residues. After removal of 5 bases from V and 3 bases from J, the junction contained 19 bases not matched to a gene. The germline V gene has CDR1 GTSNPN and CDR2 SVGIG (reference sequence). CDR3 loop: CAWHRNPGQGWADTEAFF. CDR3 sequence (DNA): TGTGCCTGGCACCGAAATCCTGGACAGGGGTGGGCGGACACTGAAGCTTTCTTT.

On this clone: The limits of the CDR3 on the DNA are not certain, so only TCRdb's listed CDR3 is given. The CDR3 loop reads CASILGQLNQPQHF. This chain uses TRBV28 with TRBJ1-5; the table names TRBD1, a call not compared with the DNA. The germline V gene has CDR1 MDHEN and CDR2 SYDVKM. Inclusive of both ends, the CDR3 amounts to 14 amino acids.

The count of this clone is one. The chain has TRBV6-5 and TRBJ2-6; unclear D gene. Germline CDR1 is MNHEY and CDR2 is SVGAGI. The CDR3 length is 15 residues. Trimming removed 4 bases from V and 1 base from J, with 8 bases in between. The CDR3 DNA is TGTGCCAGCAGTTCCACACCGTCTGGGGCCAACGTCCTGACTTTC. Protein sequence: CASSSTPSGANVLTF.